The 12 T cell receptor beta chains below come from one sample, sequenced in a study of CD8+ T cells in alopecia areata. RNA was isolated and reverse transcribed to cDNA, the sequencing template. The protocol was immunoSEQ multiplex PCR, while the TCRdb copy is restricted to in-frame clones and leaves out a portion. The repertoire holds around 200,000 clones, with 40% to 65% as singletons. Treatment: oral pan-JAK inhibitor, 5-10 mg twice daily. Here the sequenced sample was CD8+ T cells sorted from blood, taken at week 24, from a patient treated with tofacitinib. The receptor set was obtained from a human donor with alopecia areata.

In its sample, this clone was seen a few times. The chain couples TRBV7-4 to TRBJ1-6; D uncertain. The CDR3 totals 11 residues. The germline CDR1 and CDR2 sequences are SGHVT and SQSDAQ. Trimming removed 3 bases from V and 8 bases from J, with 2 bases in between. The CDR3, as DNA: TGTGCCAGCAGCTTTTATTCACCCCTCCACTTT. This translates into CASSFYSPLHF.

This clone was detected once. The rearrangement uses TRBV15 and TRBJ2-2; 8 bases match TRBD2. With V trimmed by 5 bases and J by 2 bases, 10 bases remained unmatched. Per germline, CDR1 LNHNV and CDR2 YYDKDF (reference sequence). The CDR3 is 17 residues long. The CDR3, as DNA: TGTGCCACCAGCCGGTCAGGGCGGGGGGTCAACACCGGGGAGCTGTTTTTT. Protein: CATSRSGRGVNTGELFF.

This clone has more than one count but fewer than ten. This rearrangement joins TRBV29-1 to TRBJ2-7; D gene uncertain. The CDR3 spans 13 residues. Per germline, CDR1 SQVTM and CDR2 ANQGSEA. The V and J ends lost 1 base and 2 bases respectively, with 9 bases between them. The CDR3 loop reads CSVEGEAPYEQYF. CDR3 in DNA: TGCAGCGTTGAAGGTGAGGCCCCCTACGAGCAGTACTTC.

The chain uses TRBV4-3 and TRBJ1-6; D is unclear. The ends were cut back, 1 base at V and 16 bases at J, with 14 bases in the middle. The CDR3 is made up of 13 amino acids. Germline V gene lookup returns CDR1 LGHNA and CDR2 YSLEER. The CDR3 region is CASSQARQRPLHF. CDR3 nucleotides: TGCGCCAGCAGCCAAGCCCGGCAGAGACCTCTCCACTTT.

This clone was seen only a few times. The genes are TRBV19 and TRBJ1-6; D gene uncertain. In germline, CDR1 is LNHDA, CDR2 SQIVND (reference sequence). V lost 5 bases, J lost 4 bases, and 6 bases lay in between. This CDR3 has 13 residues. The CDR3 nucleotides are TGTGCCAGTAGTGGGATATATAATTCACCCCTCCACTTT. This encodes CASSGIYNSPLHF.

The rearrangement links TRBV7-8 to TRBJ2-1; D possibly matches TRBD1 or TRBD2 (5 bases each). The CDR3 spans 15 residues. The V gene's germline CDR1 is SGHVS and CDR2 FQNEAQ. V was pared by 1 base and J by 8 bases, with 15 bases between. The CDR3 bases are TGTGCCAGCAGCTTAGATGACGGGTTGGGGGATGAGCAGTTCTTC. Amino acids: CASSLDDGLGDEQFF.

The gene calls are TRBV7-9 and TRBJ2-7, with 8 bases lining up with TRBD1. Germline V CDR1 and CDR2: SEHNR, FQNEAQ (reference sequence). The CDR3 runs 13 residues. V shed 5 bases and J 5 bases; nucleotides not matched to a gene: 5. The chain's CDR3 is CASSASTGDEQYF. Written as DNA, the CDR3 is TGTGCCAGCAGCGCCTCGACAGGGGACGAGCAGTACTTC.

This clone showed up just a few times. The chain uses TRBV7-8 and TRBJ2-7; D is unclear. CDR3 length equals 12 residues. CDR1 SGHVS and CDR2 FQNEAQ come from the germline V gene. The V end was cut by 5 bases, the J end by 2 bases, with 7 bases between. CDR3 residues: CASSPSAYEQYF. The CDR3 DNA reads as TGTGCCAGCAGCCCCTCAGCCTACGAGCAGTACTTC. Complete variable domain (other parts from reference TRBV7-8 and TRBJ2-7): GAGVSQSPRYKVAKRGQDVALRCDPISGHVSLFWYQQALGQGPEFLTYFQNEAQLDKSGLPSDRFFAERPEGSVSTLKIQRTQQEDSAVYLCASSPSAYEQYFGPGTRLTVT.

The chain combines TRBV30 with TRBJ1-2; TRBD1 matches 11 bases. Germline V gives CDR1 GTSNPN, CDR2 SVGIG (reference sequence). This CDR3 is 17 amino acids long. V gave up 1 base and J gave up 4 bases; unmatched junction bases: 11. The CDR3 DNA reads TGTGCCTGGAGTGGAAGGGGCTGGGACAGGGGGACCTATGGCTACACCTTC. Amino acids: CAWSGRGWDRGTYGYTF.

The chain is built from TRBV30 and TRBJ1-5; TRBD1 might be the D (6 bases). V was pared by 4 bases and J by 11 bases, with 21 bases between. This CDR3 has 14 amino acids. The germline V gene has CDR1 GTSNPN and CDR2 SVGIG (reference sequence). The chain's CDR3 is CAWTASGGAGAQHF. As DNA, the CDR3 is TGTGCCTGGACCGCCAGCGGGGGGGCAGGGGCCCAGCATTTT.

The chain links TRBV30 to TRBJ2-1; 8 nucleotides line up with TRBD2. CDR3 length equals 13 residues. V was pared by 3 bases and J by 10 bases, with 8 bases of the junction left unmatched. CDR1 GTSNPN and CDR2 SVGIG come from the germline V gene (reference sequence). For the CDR3, the DNA is TGTGCCTGGAGCCGGGGGGGGCCGGACGAGCAGTTCTTC. Protein product: CAWSRGGPDEQFF.

The V gene is TRBV7-2, the J gene TRBJ2-5; D might be TRBD2 (7 bases). The CDR3 extends over 19 amino acids. Per the germline V gene, CDR1 is SGHTA and CDR2 is FQGNSA. Trimming took 5 bases from V and 5 from J, leaving 30 bases between them. This chain's CDR3 is CASSQEAGARTRGLETQYF. The DNA of the CDR3 is TGTGCCAGCAGCCAAGAGGCGGGGGCAAGGACTAGAGGCTTGGAGACCCAGTACTTC.